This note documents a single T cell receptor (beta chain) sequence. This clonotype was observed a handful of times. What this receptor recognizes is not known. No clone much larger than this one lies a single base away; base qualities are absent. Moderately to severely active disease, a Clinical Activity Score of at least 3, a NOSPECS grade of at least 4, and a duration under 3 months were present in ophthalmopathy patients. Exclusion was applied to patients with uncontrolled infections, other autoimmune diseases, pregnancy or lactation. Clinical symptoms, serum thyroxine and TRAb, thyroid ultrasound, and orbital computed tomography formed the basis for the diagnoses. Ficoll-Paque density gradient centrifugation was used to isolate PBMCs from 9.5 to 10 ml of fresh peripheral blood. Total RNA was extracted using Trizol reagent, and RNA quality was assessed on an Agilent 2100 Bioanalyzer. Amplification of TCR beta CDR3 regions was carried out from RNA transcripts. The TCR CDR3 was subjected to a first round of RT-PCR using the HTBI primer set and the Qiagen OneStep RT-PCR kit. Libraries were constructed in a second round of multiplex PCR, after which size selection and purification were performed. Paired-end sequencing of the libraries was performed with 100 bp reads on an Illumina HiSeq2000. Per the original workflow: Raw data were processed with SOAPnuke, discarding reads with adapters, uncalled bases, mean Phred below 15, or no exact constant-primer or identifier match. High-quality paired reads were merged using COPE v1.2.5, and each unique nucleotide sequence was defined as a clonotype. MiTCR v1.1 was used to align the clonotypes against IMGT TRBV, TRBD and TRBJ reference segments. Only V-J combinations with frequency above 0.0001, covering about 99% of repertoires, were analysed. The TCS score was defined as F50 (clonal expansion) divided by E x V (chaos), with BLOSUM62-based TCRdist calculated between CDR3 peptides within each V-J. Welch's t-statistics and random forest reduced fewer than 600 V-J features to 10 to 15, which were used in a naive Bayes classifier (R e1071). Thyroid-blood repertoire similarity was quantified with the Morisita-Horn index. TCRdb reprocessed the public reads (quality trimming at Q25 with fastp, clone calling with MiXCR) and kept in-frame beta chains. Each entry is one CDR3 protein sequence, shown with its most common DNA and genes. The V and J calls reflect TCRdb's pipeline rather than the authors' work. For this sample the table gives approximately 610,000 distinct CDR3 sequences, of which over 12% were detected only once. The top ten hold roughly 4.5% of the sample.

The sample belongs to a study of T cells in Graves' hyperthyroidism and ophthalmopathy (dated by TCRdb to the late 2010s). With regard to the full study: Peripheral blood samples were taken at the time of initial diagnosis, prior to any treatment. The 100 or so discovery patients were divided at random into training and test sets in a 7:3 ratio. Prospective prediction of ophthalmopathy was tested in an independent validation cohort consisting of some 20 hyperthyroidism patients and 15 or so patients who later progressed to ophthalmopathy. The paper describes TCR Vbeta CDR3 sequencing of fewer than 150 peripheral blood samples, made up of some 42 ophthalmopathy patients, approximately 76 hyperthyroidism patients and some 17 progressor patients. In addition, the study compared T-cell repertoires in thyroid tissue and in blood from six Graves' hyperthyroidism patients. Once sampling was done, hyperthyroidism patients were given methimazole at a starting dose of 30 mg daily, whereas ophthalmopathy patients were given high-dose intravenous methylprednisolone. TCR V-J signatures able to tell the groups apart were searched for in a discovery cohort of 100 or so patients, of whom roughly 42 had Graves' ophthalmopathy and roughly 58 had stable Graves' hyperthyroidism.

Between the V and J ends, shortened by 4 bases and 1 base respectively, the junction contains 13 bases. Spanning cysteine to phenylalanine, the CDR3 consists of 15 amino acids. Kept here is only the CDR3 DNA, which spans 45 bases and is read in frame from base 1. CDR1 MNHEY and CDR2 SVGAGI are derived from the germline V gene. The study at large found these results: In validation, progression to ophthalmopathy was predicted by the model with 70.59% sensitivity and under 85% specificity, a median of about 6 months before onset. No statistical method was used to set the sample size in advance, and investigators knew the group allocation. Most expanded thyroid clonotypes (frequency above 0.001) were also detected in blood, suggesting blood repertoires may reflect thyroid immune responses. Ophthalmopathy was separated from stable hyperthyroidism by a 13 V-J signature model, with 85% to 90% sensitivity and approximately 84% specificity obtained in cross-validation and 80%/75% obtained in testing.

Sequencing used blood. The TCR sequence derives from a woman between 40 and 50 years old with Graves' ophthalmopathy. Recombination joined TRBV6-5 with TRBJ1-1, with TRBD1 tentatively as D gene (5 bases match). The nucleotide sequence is TGTGCCAGCAGTTTCGGGGGACGGACGAACACTGAAGCTTTCTTT. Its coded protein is CASSFGGRTNTEAFF.